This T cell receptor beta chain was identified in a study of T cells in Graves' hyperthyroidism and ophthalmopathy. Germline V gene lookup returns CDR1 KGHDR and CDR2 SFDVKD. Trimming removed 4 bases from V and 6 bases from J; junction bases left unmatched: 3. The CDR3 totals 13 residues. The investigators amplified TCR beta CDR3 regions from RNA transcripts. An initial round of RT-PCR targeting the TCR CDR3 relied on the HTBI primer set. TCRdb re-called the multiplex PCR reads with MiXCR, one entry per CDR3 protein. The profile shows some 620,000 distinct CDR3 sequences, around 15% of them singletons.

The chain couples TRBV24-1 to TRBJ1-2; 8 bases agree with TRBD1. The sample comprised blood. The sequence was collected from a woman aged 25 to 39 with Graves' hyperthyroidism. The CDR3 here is CATSEAGGDGYTF. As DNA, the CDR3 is TGTGCCACCAGTGAGGCAGGGGGCGATGGCTACACCTTC.